A single sample gave rise to the 9 T cell receptor beta chains below, sequenced in a study of shared clonotypes between healthy human individuals. Only CD45RO-negative cells positively selected for CCR7 counted as naive CD8 cells, so terminally differentiated effector memory CD45RA+ cells were excluded. Sequencing used immunoSEQ multiplex PCR; TCRdb keeps in-frame clones, though not all of them. The table records about 2 million clones, around 96% of them present only once. The specimen sequenced was naive CD8+ T cells sorted from blood. All receptors derive from a man aged 18 to 29 in good health.

The gene calls are TRBV27 and TRBJ1-1, with TRBD1 as a possible D gene (5 bases). Germline CDR1 and CDR2: MNHEY and SMNVEV (reference sequence). V was pared by 5 bases and J by 4 bases, with 14 bases between. This CDR3 has 14 residues. DNA of the CDR3: TGTGCCAGCAGTCCGGTGGGGGGGGGCACTGAAGCTTTCTTT. Translating gives CASSPVGGGTEAFF.

With respect to this clone: Distinct nucleotide sequences in the sample also encode this CDR3. The rearrangement uses TRBV5-6 and TRBJ2-2, with D possibly being TRBD2 (6 bases). CDR3 size: 14 residues. Deletions cut 0 bases from V and 5 bases from J, with 8 bases between. Germline V gene lookup returns CDR1 SGHDT and CDR2 YYEEEE. DNA for the CDR3: TGTGCCAGCAGCTTGGCCGGGGGTACCGGGGAGCTGTTTTTT. Translation gives CASSLAGGTGELFF.

V is TRBV10-3 and J is TRBJ2-7, with 8 bases fitting TRBD1. The germline CDR1 and CDR2 sequences are ENHRY and SYGVKD. Trimming removed 11 bases from V and 0 bases from J; junction bases left unmatched: 6. The CDR3 spans 13 residues. The DNA of the CDR3 is TGTGCCTCCCAGGGGGCCATCTCCTACGAGCAGTACTTC. This encodes CASQGAISYEQYF.

This clone was seen just once. The V gene is TRBV14, the J gene TRBJ2-3; D is uncertain. V was shortened by 2 bases and J by 6 bases, with 15 bases between the two germline ends. The CDR3 covers 15 residues. Germline lookup yields CDR1 SGHDN and CDR2 FVKESK. Written as DNA, the CDR3 is TGTGCCAGCAGCCAACAGACCTATTTGTCGGATACGCAGTATTTT. It is translated as CASSQQTYLSDTQYF.

The genes are TRBV27 and TRBJ1-6; D is undetermined. Germline assignment: CDR1 MNHEY and CDR2 SMNVEV (reference sequence). Trimming took 1 base from V and 7 from J, leaving 14 bases between them. This CDR3 has 16 residues. The CDR3 reads CASSLLENLWNSPLHF. CDR3 coding DNA: TGTGCCAGCAGTTTATTGGAAAATCTTTGGAATTCACCCCTCCACTTT.

This chain links TRBV6-1 with TRBJ2-1; 7 bases fit TRBD1. The CDR3 covers 13 residues. V was clipped by 10 bases and J by 7 bases; unmatched bases: 10. Germline CDR1 MNHNS, CDR2 SASEGT. CDR3 nucleotides: TGTGCCATCTCAAGGACAGGTCTAAATGAGCAGTTCTTC. Its translation: CAISRTGLNEQFF.

V usage is TRBV7-9 and J usage is TRBJ2-5; 8 bases are a match to TRBD2. CDR1 and CDR2 from the germline V gene are SEHNR and FQNEAQ (reference sequence). Losses at the gene ends were 5 bases for V and 6 bases for J; bases not matched to a gene: 11. This CDR3 comprises 15 residues. CDR3 amino acids: CASSPTSEEQQTQYF. As DNA, the CDR3 is TGTGCCAGCAGCCCGACTAGCGAGGAACAACAGACCCAGTACTTC.

This chain links TRBV11-2 with TRBJ2-1; D call uncertain. V was trimmed by 8 bases and J by 8 bases, leaving 13 bases between them. The CDR3 totals 12 residues. The germline gives CDR1 SGHAT, CDR2 FQNNGV. CDR3 sequence: CASSVGIDEQFF. The CDR3 DNA is TGTGCCAGCTCGGTAGGGATCGATGAGCAGTTCTTC.

The chain uses TRBV5-6 and TRBJ2-6; no clear D gene. From germline, CDR1 is SGHDT and CDR2 YYEEEE. V was clipped by 0 bases and J by 0 bases, with 10 bases between them. The CDR3 sequence is 17 residues long. The CDR3 sequence is CASSLGQPLSGANVLTF. CDR3 nucleotide sequence: TGTGCCAGCAGCTTGGGACAACCTCTCTCTGGGGCCAACGTCCTGACTTTC.